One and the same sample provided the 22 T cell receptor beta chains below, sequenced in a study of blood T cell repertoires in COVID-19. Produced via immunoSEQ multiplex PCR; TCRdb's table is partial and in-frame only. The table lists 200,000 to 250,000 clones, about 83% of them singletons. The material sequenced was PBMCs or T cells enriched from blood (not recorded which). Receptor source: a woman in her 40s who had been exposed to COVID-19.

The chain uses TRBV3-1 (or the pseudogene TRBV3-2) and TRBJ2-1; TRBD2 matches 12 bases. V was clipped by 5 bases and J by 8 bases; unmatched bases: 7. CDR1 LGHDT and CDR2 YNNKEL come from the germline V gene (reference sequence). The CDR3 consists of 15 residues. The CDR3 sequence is CASSGGLAGGHEQFF. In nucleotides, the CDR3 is TGTGCCAGCAGCGGGGGACTAGCGGGCGGACATGAGCAGTTCTTC.

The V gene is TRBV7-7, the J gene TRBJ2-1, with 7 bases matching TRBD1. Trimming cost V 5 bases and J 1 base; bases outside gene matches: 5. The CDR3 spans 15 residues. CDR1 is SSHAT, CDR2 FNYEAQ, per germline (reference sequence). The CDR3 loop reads CASSPYRGSYNEQFF. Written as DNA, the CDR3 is TGTGCCAGCAGCCCTTACAGGGGATCCTACAATGAGCAGTTCTTC.

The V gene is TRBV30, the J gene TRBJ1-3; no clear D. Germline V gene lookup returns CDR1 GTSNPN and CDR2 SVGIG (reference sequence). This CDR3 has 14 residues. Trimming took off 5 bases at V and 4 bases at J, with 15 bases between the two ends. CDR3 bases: TGTGCCTGGGAGGACTTCCGAAGGGGAAACACCATATATTTT. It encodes CAWEDFRRGNTIYF.

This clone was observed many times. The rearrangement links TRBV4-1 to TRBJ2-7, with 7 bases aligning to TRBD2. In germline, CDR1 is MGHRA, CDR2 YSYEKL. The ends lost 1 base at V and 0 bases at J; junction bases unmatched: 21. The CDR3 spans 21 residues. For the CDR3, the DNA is TGCGCCAGCAGCCAAGCCGGGCCGGGTGCGGGGGTTCGTTTGAGCTCCTACGAGCAGTACTTC. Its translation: CASSQAGPGAGVRLSSYEQYF.

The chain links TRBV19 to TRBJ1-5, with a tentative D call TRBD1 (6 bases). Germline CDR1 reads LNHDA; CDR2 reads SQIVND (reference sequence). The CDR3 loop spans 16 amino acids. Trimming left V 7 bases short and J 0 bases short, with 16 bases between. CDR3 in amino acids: CASTDGQLYSNQPQHF. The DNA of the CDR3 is TGTGCCAGTACGGATGGACAGCTGTATAGCAATCAGCCCCAGCATTTT. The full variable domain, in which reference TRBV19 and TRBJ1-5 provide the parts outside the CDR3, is DGGITQSPKYLFRKEGQNVTLSCEQNLNHDAMYWYRQDPGQGLRLIYYSQIVNDFQKGDIAEGYSVSREKKESFPLTVTSAQKNPTAFYLCASTDGQLYSNQPQHFGDGTRLSIL.

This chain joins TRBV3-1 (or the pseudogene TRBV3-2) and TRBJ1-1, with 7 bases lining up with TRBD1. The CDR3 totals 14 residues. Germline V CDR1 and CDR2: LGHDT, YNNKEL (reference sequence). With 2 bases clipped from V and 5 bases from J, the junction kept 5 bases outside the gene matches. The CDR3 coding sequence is TGTGCCAGCAGCCAACTAGCAGGGGGTACTGAAGCTTTCTTT. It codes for CASSQLAGGTEAFF.

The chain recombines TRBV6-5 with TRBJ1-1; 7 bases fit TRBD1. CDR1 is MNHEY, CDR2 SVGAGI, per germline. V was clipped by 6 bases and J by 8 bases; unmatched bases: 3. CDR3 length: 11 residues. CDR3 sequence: CASRRQGEAFF. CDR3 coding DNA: TGTGCCAGCAGGAGACAGGGAGAAGCTTTCTTT.

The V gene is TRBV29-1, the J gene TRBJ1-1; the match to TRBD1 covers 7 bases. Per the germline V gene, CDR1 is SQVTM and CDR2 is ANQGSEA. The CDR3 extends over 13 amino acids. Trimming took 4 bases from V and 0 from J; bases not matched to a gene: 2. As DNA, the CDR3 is TGCAGCGTTGTGGGACAGTTGAACACTGAAGCTTTCTTT. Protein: CSVVGQLNTEAFF.

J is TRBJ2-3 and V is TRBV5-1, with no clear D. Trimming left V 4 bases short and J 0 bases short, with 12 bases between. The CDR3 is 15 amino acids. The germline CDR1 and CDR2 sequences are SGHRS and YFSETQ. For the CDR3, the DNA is TGCGCCAGCAGCCCCAATGGCGGTAGCACAGATACGCAGTATTTT. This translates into CASSPNGGSTDTQYF.

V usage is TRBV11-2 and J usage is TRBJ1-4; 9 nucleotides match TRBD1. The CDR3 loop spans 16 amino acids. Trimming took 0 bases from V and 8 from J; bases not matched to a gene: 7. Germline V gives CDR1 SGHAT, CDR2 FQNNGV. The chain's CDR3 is CASSLDPQGAREKLFF. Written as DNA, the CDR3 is TGTGCCAGCAGCTTAGACCCACAGGGGGCTCGGGAAAAACTGTTTTTT.

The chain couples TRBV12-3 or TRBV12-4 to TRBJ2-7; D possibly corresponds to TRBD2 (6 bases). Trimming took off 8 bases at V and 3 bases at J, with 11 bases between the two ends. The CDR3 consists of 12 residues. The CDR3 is CASCGAIYEQYF. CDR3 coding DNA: TGTGCCAGCTGCGGGGCTATCTACGAGCAGTACTTC.

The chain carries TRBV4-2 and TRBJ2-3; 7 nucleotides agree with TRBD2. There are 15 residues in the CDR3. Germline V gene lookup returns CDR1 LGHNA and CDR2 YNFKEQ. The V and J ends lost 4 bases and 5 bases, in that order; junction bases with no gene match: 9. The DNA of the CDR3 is TGTGCCAGCAGCCTAAGCGGGGTGATCCGAGATACGCAGTATTTT. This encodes CASSLSGVIRDTQYF.

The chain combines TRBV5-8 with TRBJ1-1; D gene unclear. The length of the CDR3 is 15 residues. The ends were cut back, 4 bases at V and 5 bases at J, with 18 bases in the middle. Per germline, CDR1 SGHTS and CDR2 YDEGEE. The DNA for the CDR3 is TGTGCCAGCAGCCCCCATGTCGGGAGTAAGACTGAAGCTTTCTTT. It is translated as CASSPHVGSKTEAFF.

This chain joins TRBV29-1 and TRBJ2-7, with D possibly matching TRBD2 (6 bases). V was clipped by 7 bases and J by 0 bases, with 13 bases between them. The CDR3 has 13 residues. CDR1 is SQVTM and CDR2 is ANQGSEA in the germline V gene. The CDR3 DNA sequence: TGCAGCGCCCTTAGCGGAAGCTCCTACGAGCAGTACTTC. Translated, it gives CSALSGSSYEQYF.

CDR3 DNA: TGTGCCAGCAGCTGGGGCCCGCGGGGAGGGTCCGAGCAGTACTTC. Its protein product is CASSWGPRGGSEQYF. This sequence joins TRBV28 and TRBJ2-7; 7 bases fit TRBD2. Germline CDR1 and CDR2: MDHEN and SYDVKM. The CDR3 has 15 amino acids. Germline trimming cut 6 bases from V and 6 bases from J; bases unmatched to any gene: 14.

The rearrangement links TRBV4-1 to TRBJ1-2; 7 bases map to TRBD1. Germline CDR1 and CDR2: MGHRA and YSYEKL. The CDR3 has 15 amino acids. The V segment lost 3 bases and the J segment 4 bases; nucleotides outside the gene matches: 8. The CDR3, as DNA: TGCGCCAGCAGCCACCAAGGGGGCGCCGGCTATGGCTACACCTTC. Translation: CASSHQGGAGYGYTF.

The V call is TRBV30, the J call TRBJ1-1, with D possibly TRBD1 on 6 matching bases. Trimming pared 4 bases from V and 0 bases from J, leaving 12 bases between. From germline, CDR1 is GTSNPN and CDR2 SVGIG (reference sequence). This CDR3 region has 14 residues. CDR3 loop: CAWNRTGMNTEAFF. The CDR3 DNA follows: TGTGCCTGGAACCGCACAGGGATGAACACTGAAGCTTTCTTT.

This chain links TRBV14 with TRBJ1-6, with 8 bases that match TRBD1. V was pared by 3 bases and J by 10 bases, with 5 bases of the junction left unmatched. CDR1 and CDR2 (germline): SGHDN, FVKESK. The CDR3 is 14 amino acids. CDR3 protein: CASSQQGAQSPLHF. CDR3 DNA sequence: TGTGCCAGCAGCCAGCAGGGGGCCCAGTCACCCCTCCACTTT.

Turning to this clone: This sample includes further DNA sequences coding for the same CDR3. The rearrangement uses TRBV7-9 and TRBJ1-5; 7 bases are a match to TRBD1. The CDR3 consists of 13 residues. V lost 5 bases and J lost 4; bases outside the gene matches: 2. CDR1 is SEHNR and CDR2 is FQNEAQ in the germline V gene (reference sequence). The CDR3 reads CASSLQGNQPQHF. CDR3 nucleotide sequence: TGTGCCAGCAGCCTACAGGGGAATCAGCCCCAGCATTTT.

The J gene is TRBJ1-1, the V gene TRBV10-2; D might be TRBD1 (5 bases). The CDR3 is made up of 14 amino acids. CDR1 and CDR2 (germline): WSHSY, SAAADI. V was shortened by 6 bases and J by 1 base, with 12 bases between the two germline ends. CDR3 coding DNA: TGCGCCAGCAGCGAACAGGACGCGAACACTGAAGCTTTCTTT. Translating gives CASSEQDANTEAFF.

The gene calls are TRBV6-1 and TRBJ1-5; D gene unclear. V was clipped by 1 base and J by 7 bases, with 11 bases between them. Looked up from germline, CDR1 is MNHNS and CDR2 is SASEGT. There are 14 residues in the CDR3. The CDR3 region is CASSEVRGAQPQHF. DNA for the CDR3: TGTGCCAGCAGTGAAGTTCGGGGAGCGCAGCCCCAGCATTTT.

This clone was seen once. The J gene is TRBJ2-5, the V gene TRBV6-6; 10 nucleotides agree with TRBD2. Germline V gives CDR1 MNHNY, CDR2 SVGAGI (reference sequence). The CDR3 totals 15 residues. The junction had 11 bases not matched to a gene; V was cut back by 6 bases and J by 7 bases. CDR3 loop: CASSPSGGPQTTQYF. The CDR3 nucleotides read TGTGCCAGCAGCCCTAGCGGGGGCCCTCAAACGACCCAGTACTTC.